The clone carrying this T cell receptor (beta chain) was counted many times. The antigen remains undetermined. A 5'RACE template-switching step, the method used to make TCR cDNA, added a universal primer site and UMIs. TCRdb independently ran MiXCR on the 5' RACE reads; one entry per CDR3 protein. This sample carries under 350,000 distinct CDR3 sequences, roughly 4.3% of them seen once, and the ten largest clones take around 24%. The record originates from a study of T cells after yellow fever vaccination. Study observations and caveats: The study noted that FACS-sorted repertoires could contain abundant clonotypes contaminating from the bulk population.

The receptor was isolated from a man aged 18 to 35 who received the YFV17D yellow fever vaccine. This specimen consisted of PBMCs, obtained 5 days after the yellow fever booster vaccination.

In DNA, the CDR3 is TGCGCCAGCAGCCCGGACAGTTTCTATGGCTACACCTTC. It codes for CASSPDSFYGYTF. The rearrangement joins TRBV5-1 to TRBJ1-2; a possible D gene is TRBD1 (6 bases). CDR1 is SGHRS, CDR2 YFSETQ, per germline. The CDR3 extends over 13 amino acids. Trimming left V 4 bases short and J 4 bases short, with 11 bases between.